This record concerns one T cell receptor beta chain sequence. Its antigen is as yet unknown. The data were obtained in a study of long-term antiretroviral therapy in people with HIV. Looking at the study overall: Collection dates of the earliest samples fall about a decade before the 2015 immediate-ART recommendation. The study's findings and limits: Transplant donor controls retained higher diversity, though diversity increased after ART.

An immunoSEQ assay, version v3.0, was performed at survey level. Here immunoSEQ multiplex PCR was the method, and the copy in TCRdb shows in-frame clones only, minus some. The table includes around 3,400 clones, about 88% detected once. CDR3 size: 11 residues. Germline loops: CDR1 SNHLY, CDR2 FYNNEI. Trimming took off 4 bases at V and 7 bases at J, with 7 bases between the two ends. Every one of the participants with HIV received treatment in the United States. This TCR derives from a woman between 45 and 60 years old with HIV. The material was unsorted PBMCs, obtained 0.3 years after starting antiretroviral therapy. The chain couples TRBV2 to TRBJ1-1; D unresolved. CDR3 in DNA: TGTGCCAGCAGTGGACAAAATGAAGCTTTCTTT. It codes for CASSGQNEAFF.